This TCR beta chain emerged from a study of OX40 agonist ivuxolimab in advanced cancers. The wider study: Hepatocellular carcinoma, melanoma, renal cell or head and neck cancer affected the dose-escalation patients. The study, taken as a whole, reports: In a subset of nonresponders, normalized T-cell clonal expansion was also low.

Concerning this clone itself: Its antigen is unknown.

Here immunoSEQ multiplex PCR was the method, and the copy in TCRdb shows in-frame clones only, minus some. The profile shows around 67,000 clones, roughly 80% of them singletons. Peripheral blood came from all dose cohorts at three timepoints. CDR3 length: 14 amino acids. V was clipped by 4 bases and J by 0 bases, with 6 bases between them. CDR1 and CDR2 from the germline V gene are SGHAT and FQNNGV. This TCR came from an adult with an advanced solid tumor such as melanoma, head and neck, liver or kidney cancer. The gene calls are TRBV11-2 and TRBJ1-4; D possibly corresponds to TRBD1 (5 bases). This specimen was CD4+ or CD8+ T cells sorted from blood, taken in a trial of the OX40 agonist ivuxolimab. The CDR3: CASSSRATNEKLFF. CDR3 DNA sequence: TGTGCCAGCAGCTCCAGGGCAACTAATGAAAAACTGTTTTTT.